This entry concerns a single TCR beta chain. The data were taken from a study of blood T cell repertoires in COVID-19. Study at large: The United States, Italy and Spain supplied acute and convalescent COVID-19 samples.

In the authors' workflow: From reference gene primer amplification, estimates of nucleated cell counts were derived. Using immunoSEQ multiplex PCR, the repertoire was profiled, and TCRdb retains in-frame clones only, with some absent. V, J and clone size reflect that table, while D and trimming were determined from the DNA. The sample consists of over 600,000 clones, more than 80% of them appearing once. The germline V gene encodes CDR1 MNHEY and CDR2 SVGAGI. The CDR3 extends over 15 amino acids. J lost 4 bases, V lost 1 base, and 4 bases had no gene match. Sequencing used peripheral blood. V is TRBV6-5 and J is TRBJ1-1; 9 bases are a match to TRBD1. The TCR comes from a woman aged 18 to 35 with acute or convalescent COVID-19. DNA for the CDR3: TGTGCCAGCAGTTACTTGGGACAGGGAACCACTGAAGCTTTCTTT. Amino acids: CASSYLGQGTTEAFF.